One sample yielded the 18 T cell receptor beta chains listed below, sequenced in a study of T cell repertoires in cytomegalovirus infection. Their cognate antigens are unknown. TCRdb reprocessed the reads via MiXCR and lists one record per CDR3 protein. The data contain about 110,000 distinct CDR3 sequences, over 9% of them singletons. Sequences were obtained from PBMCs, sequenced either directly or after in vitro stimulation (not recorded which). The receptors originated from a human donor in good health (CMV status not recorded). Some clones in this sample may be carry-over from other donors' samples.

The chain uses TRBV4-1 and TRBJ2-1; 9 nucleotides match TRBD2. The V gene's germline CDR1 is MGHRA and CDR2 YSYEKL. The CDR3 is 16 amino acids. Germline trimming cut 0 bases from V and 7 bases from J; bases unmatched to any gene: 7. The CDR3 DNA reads TGCGCCAGCAGCCAAGAGTCTAGCGGGACGGGTAATGAGCAGTTCTTC. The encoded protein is CASSQESSGTGNEQFF.

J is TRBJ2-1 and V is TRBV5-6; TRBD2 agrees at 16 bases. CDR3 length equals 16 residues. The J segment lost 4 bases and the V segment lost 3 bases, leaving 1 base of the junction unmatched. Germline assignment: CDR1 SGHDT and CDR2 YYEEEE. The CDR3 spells CASSWGLAGGYNEQFF. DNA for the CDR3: TGTGCCAGCAGCTGGGGACTAGCGGGAGGGTACAATGAGCAGTTCTTC. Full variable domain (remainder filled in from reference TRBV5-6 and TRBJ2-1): DAGVTQSPTHLIKTRGQQVTLRCSPKSGHDTVSWYQQALGQGPQFIFQYYEEEERQRGNFPDRFSGHQFPNYSSELNVNALLLGDSALYLCASSWGLAGGYNEQFFGPGTRLTVL.

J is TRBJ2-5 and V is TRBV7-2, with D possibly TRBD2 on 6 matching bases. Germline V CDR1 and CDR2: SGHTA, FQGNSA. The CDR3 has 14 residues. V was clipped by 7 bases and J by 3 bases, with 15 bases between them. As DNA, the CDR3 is TGTGCCAGCACTCTGACTAGAAAGGAAGAGACCCAGTACTTC. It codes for CASTLTRKEETQYF. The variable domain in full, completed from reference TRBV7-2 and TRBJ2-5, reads GAGVSQSPSNKVTEKGKDVELRCDPISGHTALYWYRQSLGQGLEFLIYFQGNSAPDKSGLPSDRFSAERTGGSVSTLTIQRTQQEDSAVYLCASTLTRKEETQYFGPGTRLLVL.

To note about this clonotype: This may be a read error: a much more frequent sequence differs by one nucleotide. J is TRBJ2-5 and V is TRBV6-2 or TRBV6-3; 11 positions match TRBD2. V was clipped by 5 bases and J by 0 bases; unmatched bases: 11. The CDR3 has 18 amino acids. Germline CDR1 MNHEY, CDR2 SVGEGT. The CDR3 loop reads CASSAAGLADYDQETQYF. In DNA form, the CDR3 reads TGTGCCAGCAGTGCCGCGGGACTAGCGGACTATGACCAAGAGACCCAGTACTTC.

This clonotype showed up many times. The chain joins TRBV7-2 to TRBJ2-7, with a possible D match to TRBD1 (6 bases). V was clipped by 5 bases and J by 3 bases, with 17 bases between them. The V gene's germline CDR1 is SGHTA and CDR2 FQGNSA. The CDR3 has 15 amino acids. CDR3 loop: CASSPEPTGGYEQYF. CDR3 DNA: TGTGCCAGCAGCCCAGAGCCGACAGGAGGCTACGAGCAGTACTTC.

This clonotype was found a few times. DNA for the CDR3: TGTGCCAGCAGCGCCCCTGGGGCTTTCTACGAGCAGTACTTC. This sequence encodes CASSAPGAFYEQYF. The chain uses TRBV7-6 and TRBJ2-7, with D possibly being TRBD1 (5 bases). The germline gives CDR1 SGHVS, CDR2 FNYEAQ. This CDR3 is built from 14 residues. V was shortened by 5 bases and J by 3 bases, with 14 bases between the two germline ends.

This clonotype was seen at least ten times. CDR3 residues: CAWSLRDRGANVLTF. CDR3 DNA: TGTGCCTGGAGCCTCCGGGATCGCGGGGCCAACGTCCTGACTTTC. This rearrangement joins TRBV30 to TRBJ2-6, with D possibly being TRBD2 (5 bases). Trimming removed 3 bases at V and 4 bases at J, with 13 bases between. CDR1 GTSNPN and CDR2 SVGIG come from the germline V gene (reference sequence). This CDR3 region has 15 residues.

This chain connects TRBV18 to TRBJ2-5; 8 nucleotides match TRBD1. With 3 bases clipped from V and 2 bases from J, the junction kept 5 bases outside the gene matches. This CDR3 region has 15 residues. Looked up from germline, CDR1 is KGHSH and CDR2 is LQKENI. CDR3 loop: CASSPSTGAQETQYF. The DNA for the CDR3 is TGTGCCAGCTCACCCTCGACAGGGGCGCAAGAGACCCAGTACTTC.

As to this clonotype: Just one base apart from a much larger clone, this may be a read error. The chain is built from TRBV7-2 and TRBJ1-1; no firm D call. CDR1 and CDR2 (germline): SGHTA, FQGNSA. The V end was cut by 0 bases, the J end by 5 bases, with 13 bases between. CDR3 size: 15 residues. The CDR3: CASSLAVLGPTEAFF. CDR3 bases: TGTGCCAGCAGCTTAGCGGTTTTAGGGCCGACTGAAGCTTTCTTT.

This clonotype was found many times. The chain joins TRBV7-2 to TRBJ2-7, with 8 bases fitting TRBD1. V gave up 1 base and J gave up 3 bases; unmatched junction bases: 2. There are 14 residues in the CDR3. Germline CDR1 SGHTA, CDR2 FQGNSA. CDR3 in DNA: TGTGCCAGCAGCTTAGGGGGACAGGTCTACGAGCAGTACTTC. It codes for CASSLGGQVYEQYF.

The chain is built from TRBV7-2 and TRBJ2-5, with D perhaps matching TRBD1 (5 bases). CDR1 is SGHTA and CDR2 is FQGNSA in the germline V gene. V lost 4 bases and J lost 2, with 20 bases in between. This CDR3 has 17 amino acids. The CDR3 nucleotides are TGTGCCAGCAGCTCAGCCGTGTTGTGGGGCCCTCAAGAGACCCAGTACTTC. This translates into CASSSAVLWGPQETQYF.

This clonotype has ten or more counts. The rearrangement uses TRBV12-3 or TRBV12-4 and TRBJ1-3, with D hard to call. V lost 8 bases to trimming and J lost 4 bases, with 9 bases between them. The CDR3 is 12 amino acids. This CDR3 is CASDKRGNTIYF. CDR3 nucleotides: TGTGCCAGCGATAAACGGGGAAACACCATATATTTT.

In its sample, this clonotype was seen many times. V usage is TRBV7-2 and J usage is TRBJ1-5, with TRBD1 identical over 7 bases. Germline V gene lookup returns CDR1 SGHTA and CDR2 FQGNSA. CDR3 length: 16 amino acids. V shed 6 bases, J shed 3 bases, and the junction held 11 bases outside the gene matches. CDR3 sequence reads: CASRESGGVNNQPQHF. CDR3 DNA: TGTGCCAGCAGGGAATCAGGGGGAGTCAACAATCAGCCCCAGCATTTT.

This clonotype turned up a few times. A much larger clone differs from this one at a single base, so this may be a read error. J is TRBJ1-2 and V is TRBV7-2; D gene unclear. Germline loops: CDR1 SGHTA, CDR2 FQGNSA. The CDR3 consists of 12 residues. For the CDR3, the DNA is TGTGCCATCAGCTTAGCGAACTATGGCTACACCTTC. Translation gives CAISLANYGYTF.

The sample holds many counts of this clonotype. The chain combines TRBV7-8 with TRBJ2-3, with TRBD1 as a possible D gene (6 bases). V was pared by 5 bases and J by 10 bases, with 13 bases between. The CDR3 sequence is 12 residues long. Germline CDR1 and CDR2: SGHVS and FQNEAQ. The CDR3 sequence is CASSPSEGAQYF. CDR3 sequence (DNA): TGTGCCAGCAGCCCTTCCGAGGGGGCGCAGTATTTT. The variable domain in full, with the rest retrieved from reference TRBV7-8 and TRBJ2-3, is GAGVSQSPRYKVAKRGQDVALRCDPISGHVSLFWYQQALGQGPEFLTYFQNEAQLDKSGLPSDRFFAERPEGSVSTLKIQRTQQEDSAVYLCASSPSEGAQYFGPGTRLTVL.

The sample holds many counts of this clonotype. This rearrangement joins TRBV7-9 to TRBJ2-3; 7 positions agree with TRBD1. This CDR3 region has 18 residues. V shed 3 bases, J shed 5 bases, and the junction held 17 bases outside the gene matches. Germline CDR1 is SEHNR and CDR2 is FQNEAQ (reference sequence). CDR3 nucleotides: TGTGCCAGCAGCTTTGGAAGGGCTAGCCCGCAGGGGGTAGATACGCAGTATTTT. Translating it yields CASSFGRASPQGVDTQYF.

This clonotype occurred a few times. The CDR3 loop is CASSGFQRGEQYF. As DNA, the CDR3 is TGTGCCAGCAGTGGGTTTCAAAGGGGGGAGCAGTATTTT. The chain carries TRBV6-1 and TRBJ2-3; either TRBD1 or TRBD2 may supply D (6 bases each). V was shortened by 4 bases and J by 11 bases, with 16 bases between the two germline ends. This CDR3 has 13 residues. Germline lookup yields CDR1 MNHNS and CDR2 SASEGT.

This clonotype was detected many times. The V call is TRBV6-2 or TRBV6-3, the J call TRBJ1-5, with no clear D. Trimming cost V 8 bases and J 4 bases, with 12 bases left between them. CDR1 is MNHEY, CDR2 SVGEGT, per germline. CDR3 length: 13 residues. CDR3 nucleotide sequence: TGTGCCAGCGTCCGGGATGGGAATCAGCCCCAGCATTTT. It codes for CASVRDGNQPQHF.